Listed here are 32 T cell receptor beta chains from one sample, sequenced in a study of cytomegalovirus exposure and HLA in healthy donors. PCR was performed using 60 Vbeta and 13 Jbeta primers. Using immunoSEQ multiplex PCR, the repertoire was profiled, and TCRdb retains in-frame clones only, with some absent. Here the sample spans around 140,000 clones, roughly four fifths being singletons. Sequencing was done on a sample of PBMCs. Receptors were obtained from a man aged 25 to 45 in good health and CMV-seronegative.

The V gene is TRBV15, the J gene TRBJ2-7, with TRBD1 identical over 8 bases. The CDR3 spans 15 residues. Losses at the gene ends were 1 base for V and 1 base for J; bases not matched to a gene: 3. Germline assignment: CDR1 LNHNV and CDR2 YYDKDF (reference sequence). CDR3 bases: TGTGCCACCAGCAGAGGAACAGGGGGGTCCTACGAGCAGTACTTC. Translation gives CATSRGTGGSYEQYF.

This sequence joins TRBV11-2 and TRBJ2-7, with 7 bases aligning to TRBD2. V lost 6 bases, J lost 5 bases, and 10 bases stayed unmatched. Germline loops: CDR1 SGHAT, CDR2 FQNNGV. The CDR3 contains 14 residues. The CDR3: CASSLSGAMNEQYF. DNA for the CDR3: TGTGCCAGCAGTCTAAGCGGGGCGATGAACGAGCAGTACTTC. The entire variable domain, with the rest obtained from reference TRBV11-2 and TRBJ2-7, is as follows: EAGVAQSPRYKIIEKRQSVAFWCNPISGHATLYWYQQILGQGPKLLIQFQNNGVVDDSQLPKDRFSAERLKGVDSTLKIQPAKLEDSAVYLCASSLSGAMNEQYFGPGTRLTVT.

About this clone: The CDR3 does not end in the conserved phenylalanine or tryptophan, so this is likely a read error. The genes are TRBV7-3 and TRBJ1-1, with a tentative D call TRBD1 (6 bases). Germline-derived CDR1 and CDR2 are SGHTA and FQGTGA. V was clipped by 3 bases and J by 4 bases, with 9 bases between them. The CDR3 spans 13 residues. CDR3 protein: CASSFTGPTEAFS. DNA of the CDR3: TGTGCCAGCAGCTTCACAGGGCCCACTGAAGCTTTCTCT.

The chain combines TRBV27 with TRBJ2-3; no definite D call. The V end was cut by 5 bases, the J end by 7 bases, with 16 bases between. The V gene's germline CDR1 is MNHEY and CDR2 SMNVEV (reference sequence). This CDR3 has 14 residues. CDR3 nucleotides: TGTGCCAGCAGTCCCGATCCGGGTCCGAATACGCAGTATTTT. Encoded protein: CASSPDPGPNTQYF.

The CDR3 bases are TGTGCCAGCAGGGGACAGGGAACTGAAGCTTTCTTT. It encodes CASRGQGTEAFF. This chain joins TRBV6-6 and TRBJ1-1; 9 bases map to TRBD1. CDR1 is MNHNY, CDR2 SVGAGI, per germline (reference sequence). The CDR3 sequence is 12 residues long. J was trimmed by 5 bases and V by 6 bases; bases with no gene match: 1.

This clone was recorded once. The chain carries TRBV15 and TRBJ1-5; TRBD1 aligns across 9 bases. The CDR3 extends over 17 amino acids. J was trimmed by 5 bases and V by 0 bases; bases with no gene match: 8. The germline gives CDR1 LNHNV, CDR2 YYDKDF (reference sequence). CDR3 sequence (DNA): TGTGCCACCAGCAGAGATCTGGACAGGGGAAGGCATCAGCCCCAGCATTTT. This codes for CATSRDLDRGRHQPQHF. The full variable domain, in which reference TRBV15 and TRBJ1-5 provide the parts outside the CDR3, is DAMVIQNPRYQVTQFGKPVTLSCSQTLNHNVMYWYQQKSSQAPKLLFHYYDKDFNNEADTPDNFQSRRPNTSFCFLDIRSPGLGDTAMYLCATSRDLDRGRHQPQHFGDGTRLSIL.

The V call is TRBV5-6, the J call TRBJ2-5; TRBD2 aligns across 9 bases. J was trimmed by 5 bases and V by 2 bases; bases with no gene match: 7. Looked up from germline, CDR1 is SGHDT and CDR2 is YYEEEE. The CDR3 has 15 amino acids. CDR3 protein: CASSLMEREEETQYF. The CDR3 DNA reads TGTGCCAGCAGCTTAATGGAGCGGGAGGAGGAGACCCAGTACTTC. Filled out from reference TRBV5-6 and TRBJ2-5, the complete variable domain reads DAGVTQSPTHLIKTRGQQVTLRCSPKSGHDTVSWYQQALGQGPQFIFQYYEEEERQRGNFPDRFSGHQFPNYSSELNVNALLLGDSALYLCASSLMEREEETQYFGPGTRLLVL.

The chain carries TRBV2 and TRBJ2-1; 9 positions match TRBD2. Germline CDR1 and CDR2: SNHLY and FYNNEI. The CDR3 is made up of 14 amino acids. Trimming cost V 8 bases and J 7 bases; bases outside gene matches: 9. The chain's CDR3 is CASGRSSGDNEQFF. The DNA for the CDR3 is TGTGCCAGCGGTAGGTCTAGCGGGGATAATGAGCAGTTCTTC.

This chain uses TRBV2 with TRBJ2-2; D gene uncertain. V was cut by 4 bases and J by 5 bases, with 5 bases left in between. The CDR3 runs to 12 residues. CDR1 and CDR2 (germline): SNHLY, FYNNEI. CDR3 loop: CASSVRTGELFF. CDR3 in DNA: TGTGCCAGCAGTGTCAGGACCGGGGAGCTGTTTTTT. The whole variable domain, filled in from reference TRBV2 and TRBJ2-2, reads EPEVTQTPSHQVTQMGQEVILRCVPISNHLYFYWYRQILGQKVEFLVSFYNNEISEKSEIFDDQFSVERPDGSNFTLKIRSTKLEDSAMYFCASSVRTGELFFGEGSRLTVL.

The V and J genes are TRBV6-5 and TRBJ2-1; TRBD1 is a possible D gene (6 bases). The CDR3 is made up of 13 amino acids. Germline lookup yields CDR1 MNHEY and CDR2 SVGAGI. With 6 bases removed from V and 6 bases from J, the gap between germline ends came to 12 bases. The CDR3 DNA sequence: TGTGCCAGCAGCAGGGGATCTATCAATGAGCAGTTCTTC. It specifies CASSRGSINEQFF.

This clone showed up just a few times. V is TRBV6-5 and J is TRBJ2-3; perhaps TRBD1 as D (5 bases). The CDR3 has 14 amino acids. Trimming stripped 6 bases from V and 4 bases from J, with 14 bases between. CDR1 and CDR2 from the germline V gene are MNHEY and SVGAGI. CDR3 protein: CASSPLPGPDTQYF. As DNA, the CDR3 is TGTGCCAGCAGCCCTCTCCCAGGGCCAGATACGCAGTATTTT.

This clone showed up just a few times. The V and J genes are TRBV6-6 and TRBJ1-1; D not certain. Germline V gene data show CDR1 as MNHNY and CDR2 as SVGAGI (reference sequence). CDR3 length: 11 residues. V was shortened by 10 bases and J by 9 bases, with 15 bases between the two germline ends. The CDR3 DNA is TGTGCCACCTGGGGAGTTGGTAAAGCTTTCTTT. Its protein is CATWGVGKAFF.

This clone was counted once. CDR3 in DNA: TGTGCCAGCAGTCCTGTATGGGGACAGGGGTCAGATAGCAATCAGCCCCAGCATTTT. It encodes CASSPVWGQGSDSNQPQHF. This chain joins TRBV28 and TRBJ1-5; 10 bases line up with TRBD1. After removal of 5 bases from V and 0 bases from J, the junction contained 13 bases not matched to a gene. CDR3 length equals 19 residues. Per germline, CDR1 MDHEN and CDR2 SYDVKM.

This clone was recorded only once. The CDR3 DNA sequence: TGTGCCAGCAGCTTACGGGGGGGGACCAACAATGAGCAGTTCTTC. Protein sequence: CASSLRGGTNNEQFF. The chain uses TRBV11-2 and TRBJ2-1, with TRBD2 matching 8 bases. CDR3 size: 15 residues. The germline gives CDR1 SGHAT, CDR2 FQNNGV. V lost 2 bases to trimming and J lost 5 bases; unmatched junction nucleotides: 5.

This clone was counted between two and nine times. The chain carries TRBV30 and TRBJ2-7, with D unresolved. Germline CDR1 GTSNPN, CDR2 SVGIG (reference sequence). V was pared by 0 bases and J by 0 bases, with 9 bases between. This CDR3 has 14 residues. The chain's CDR3 is CAWSVDRSSYEQYF. The DNA for the CDR3 is TGTGCCTGGAGTGTAGATAGGAGCTCCTACGAGCAGTACTTC.

The rearrangement uses TRBV30 and TRBJ2-5, with D possibly matching TRBD1 (6 bases). CDR1 and CDR2 from the germline V gene are GTSNPN and SVGIG (reference sequence). This CDR3 contains 11 residues. V shed 1 base and J shed 7 bases, with 7 bases lying between them. The CDR3 region is CAWSGGPTQYF. In nucleotides, the CDR3 is TGTGCCTGGAGTGGGGGGCCGACCCAGTACTTC.

V usage is TRBV19 and J usage is TRBJ2-5, with 8 positions matching TRBD2. The length of the CDR3 is 14 residues. CDR1 and CDR2 (germline): LNHDA, SQIVND (reference sequence). J was trimmed by 4 bases and V by 3 bases; bases with no gene match: 4. The CDR3 region has the DNA TGTGCCAGTAGTATTAACGGGGGGGGAGAGACCCAGTACTTC. It specifies CASSINGGGETQYF.

The chain couples TRBV6-6 to TRBJ1-2; D unresolved. CDR1 MNHNY and CDR2 SVGAGI come from the germline V gene (reference sequence). The CDR3 has 11 residues. The CDR3 reads CASGSNYGYTF. CDR3 DNA: TGTGCTTCGGGGTCCAATTATGGCTACACCTTC.

Only a few counts were recorded for this clone. The rearrangement uses TRBV25-1 and TRBJ2-1; 9 positions agree with TRBD2. The CDR3 contains 16 residues. Germline lookup yields CDR1 MGHDK and CDR2 SYGVNS. V dropped 1 base and J dropped 4; count of bases not matched to a gene: 5. CDR3 sequence reads: CASSESRAGGYNEQFF. In nucleotides, the CDR3 is TGTGCCAGCAGTGAATCGAGGGCGGGGGGGTACAATGAGCAGTTCTTC.

V usage is TRBV10-3 and J usage is TRBJ2-2; D might be TRBD2 (6 bases). This CDR3 comprises 14 residues. The V and J ends lost 7 bases and 3 bases respectively, with 12 bases between them. Per germline, CDR1 ENHRY and CDR2 SYGVKD. CDR3: CAITADYYTGELFF. CDR3 in DNA: TGTGCCATCACCGCGGACTATTACACCGGGGAGCTGTTTTTT.

This rearrangement joins TRBV4-2 to TRBJ2-1, with TRBD2 identical over 7 bases. Germline V lookup: CDR1 LGHNA, CDR2 YNFKEQ. After removal of 0 bases from V and 0 bases from J, the junction contained 5 bases not matched to a gene. This CDR3 region has 17 residues. CDR3 nucleotides: TGTGCCAGCAGCCAAGATCTAGCGGTGAGCTCCTACAATGAGCAGTTCTTC. Residues: CASSQDLAVSSYNEQFF.

The chain joins TRBV29-1 to TRBJ2-1, with 9 bases fitting TRBD1. This CDR3 is built from 14 residues. Trimming removed 4 bases from V and 6 bases from J; junction bases left unmatched: 7. Germline V gives CDR1 SQVTM, CDR2 ANQGSEA. The CDR3 DNA follows: TGCAGCGTTGCCCGCGGGACAGGGTCCAATGAGCAGTTCTTC. It codes for CSVARGTGSNEQFF.

The rearrangement joins TRBV15 to TRBJ2-1; unclear D gene. Germline V gene sequence: CDR1 LNHNV, CDR2 YYDKDF (reference sequence). The V end lost 4 bases, the J end lost 2 bases, and 12 bases lay between the germline ends. This CDR3 has 15 amino acids. This chain's CDR3 is CATSTPMGPYNEQFF. The CDR3 DNA sequence: TGTGCCACCAGCACCCCTATGGGCCCCTACAATGAGCAGTTCTTC. Full variable domain (remainder filled in from reference TRBV15 and TRBJ2-1): DAMVIQNPRYQVTQFGKPVTLSCSQTLNHNVMYWYQQKSSQAPKLLFHYYDKDFNNEADTPDNFQSRRPNTSFCFLDIRSPGLGDTAMYLCATSTPMGPYNEQFFGPGTRLTVL.

This rearrangement joins TRBV9 to TRBJ1-1, with TRBD1 as a possible D gene (5 bases). The CDR3 spans 16 residues. Between the trimmed V and J ends, which lost 0 bases and 3 bases, there was a span of 15 bases. The V gene's germline CDR1 is SGDLS and CDR2 YYNGEE. The CDR3 bases are TGTGCCAGCAGCGTAGATGTGAGGGGAGGGGACACTGAAGCTTTCTTT. Amino acids: CASSVDVRGGDTEAFF.

The gene calls are TRBV2 and TRBJ2-5; possible D gene TRBD1, 6 bases. The DNA end lines up better with TRBJ2-7; the J call may be wrong. Germline CDR1 reads SNHLY; CDR2 reads FYNNEI. This CDR3 is 12 amino acids long. The CDR3 sequence is CASSGQRYEQYF. CDR3 nucleotides: TGTGCCAGCAGCGGACAGCGATACGAGCAGTACTTC.

The rearrangement uses TRBV29-1 and TRBJ2-1, with 7 bases matching TRBD2. Germline V gene sequence: CDR1 SQVTM, CDR2 ANQGSEA. The CDR3 consists of 12 residues. V lost 4 bases to trimming and J lost 4 bases; unmatched junction nucleotides: 1. CDR3 coding DNA: TGCAGCGTTGTTAGCGGGTACAATGAGCAGTTCTTC. This sequence encodes CSVVSGYNEQFF.

This clone was seen once. The gene calls are TRBV28 and TRBJ2-3; tentatively, D is TRBD2 (5 bases). Germline CDR1 MDHEN, CDR2 SYDVKM. V was trimmed by 6 bases and J by 2 bases, leaving 15 bases between them. The CDR3 spans 15 residues. Here the CDR3 reads CASRTPGLITDTQYF. For the CDR3, the DNA is TGTGCCAGCAGGACACCGGGGTTAATCACAGATACGCAGTATTTT.

This chain links TRBV28 with TRBJ2-5; perhaps TRBD1 as D (6 bases). The closer fit of TRBJ2-7 to the DNA end suggests the J call may be wrong. CDR1 is MDHEN and CDR2 is SYDVKM in the germline V gene. The CDR3 extends over 17 amino acids. The CDR3 DNA sequence: TGTGCCAGCAGTATCCCGGGAACGCGCAGGGGTTCCTACGAGCAGTACTTC. This sequence encodes CASSIPGTRRGSYEQYF.

The chain joins TRBV25-1 to TRBJ2-7; D gene ambiguous. V lost 1 base and J 3 bases, leaving 10 bases between the germline ends. The germline V gene encodes CDR1 MGHDK and CDR2 SYGVNS. The CDR3 is 14 amino acids. This CDR3 reads CASSESPLFYEQYF. In DNA form, the CDR3 reads TGTGCCAGCAGTGAATCTCCCCTTTTCTACGAGCAGTACTTC.

The chain recombines TRBV10-3 with TRBJ2-5; D may be TRBD1 (5 bases). Trimming stripped 3 bases from V and 1 base from J, with 12 bases between. CDR3 length equals 15 residues. The germline V gene has CDR1 ENHRY and CDR2 SYGVKD. The CDR3 DNA reads as TGTGCCATCAGTGAATCAGGGTCAACCCAAGAGACCCAGTACTTC. It codes for CAISESGSTQETQYF.

This clone occurred a few times. The V gene is TRBV9, the J gene TRBJ2-3, with 8 bases matching TRBD2. In germline, CDR1 is SGDLS, CDR2 YYNGEE. The CDR3 has 14 amino acids. V lost 7 bases and J lost 3; bases outside the gene matches: 7. The CDR3 region has the DNA TGTGCCAGCTCCTCATCTAGCGGGACAGATACGCAGTATTTT. This gives the protein CASSSSSGTDTQYF.

CDR3 region: CSTSGYGYTF. The CDR3 nucleotides are TGCAGTACCTCAGGCTATGGCTACACCTTC. This chain joins TRBV20-1 and TRBJ1-2, with D hard to call. V was clipped by 8 bases and J by 4 bases, with 8 bases between them. Germline V lookup: CDR1 DFQATT, CDR2 SNEGSKA (reference sequence). There are 10 residues in the CDR3.